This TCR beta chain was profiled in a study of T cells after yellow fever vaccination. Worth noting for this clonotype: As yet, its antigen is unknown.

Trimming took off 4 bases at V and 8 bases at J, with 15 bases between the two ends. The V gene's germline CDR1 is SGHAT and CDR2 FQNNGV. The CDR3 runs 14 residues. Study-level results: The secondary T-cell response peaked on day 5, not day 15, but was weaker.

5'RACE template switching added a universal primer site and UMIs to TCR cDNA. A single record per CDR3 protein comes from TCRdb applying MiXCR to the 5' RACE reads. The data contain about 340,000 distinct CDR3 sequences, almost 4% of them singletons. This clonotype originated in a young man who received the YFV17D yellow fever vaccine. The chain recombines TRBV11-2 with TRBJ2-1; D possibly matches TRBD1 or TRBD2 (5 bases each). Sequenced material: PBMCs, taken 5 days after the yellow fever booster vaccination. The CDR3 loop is CASSSERGLDEQFF. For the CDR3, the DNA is TGTGCCAGCAGCTCAGAGAGGGGTTTGGATGAGCAGTTCTTC.